Below are 9 T cell receptor beta chains sequenced from a single sample in a study of cytomegalovirus exposure and HLA in healthy donors. TCRdb keeps only in-frame clones here, not all; method: immunoSEQ multiplex PCR. The table records about 200,000 clones, around nine tenths of them present only once. Specimen: PBMCs. The receptors here all came from a woman between 18 and 29 years old in good health and CMV-seronegative.

The genes are TRBV19 and TRBJ1-2; 9 bases map to TRBD1. Germline CDR1 LNHDA, CDR2 SQIVND (reference sequence). The trim removed 5 bases at V and 2 bases at J, leaving 3 bases unmatched. The CDR3 extends over 14 amino acids. The CDR3, as DNA: TGTGCCAGTAGTTTCGGGACAGGGAACTATGGCTACACCTTC. This sequence encodes CASSFGTGNYGYTF. The whole variable domain, filled in from reference TRBV19 and TRBJ1-2, reads DGGITQSPKYLFRKEGQNVTLSCEQNLNHDAMYWYRQDPGQGLRLIYYSQIVNDFQKGDIAEGYSVSREKKESFPLTVTSAQKNPTAFYLCASSFGTGNYGYTFGSGTRLTVV.

The chain links TRBV2 to TRBJ1-2, with 7 bases identical to TRBD1. J gave up 4 bases and V 5 bases, and 7 bases lay outside the gene matches. CDR1 is SNHLY, CDR2 FYNNEI, per germline. The CDR3 is 14 residues long. For the CDR3, the DNA is TGTGCCAGCAGTCCCCTACAGGGGACCTATGGCTACACCTTC. It translates to CASSPLQGTYGYTF.

V gene TRBV5-1 combines with J gene TRBJ1-3; D may be TRBD1 (5 bases). The length of the CDR3 is 16 residues. V was cut by 0 bases and J by 3 bases, with 13 bases left in between. Germline CDR1 reads SGHRS; CDR2 reads YFSETQ. This chain's CDR3 is CASSLAGSQNGNTIYF. Here the CDR3 DNA reads TGCGCCAGCAGCTTGGCAGGGTCCCAGAATGGAAACACCATATATTTT.

This sequence joins TRBV28 and TRBJ2-1; D remains unclear. The CDR3 spans 15 residues. V was cut by 5 bases and J by 3 bases, with 14 bases left in between. Germline CDR1 reads MDHEN; CDR2 reads SYDVKM. The CDR3 protein is CASSPQLNFYNEQFF. CDR3 DNA sequence: TGTGCCAGCAGTCCACAACTAAATTTCTACAATGAGCAGTTCTTC.

The rearrangement uses TRBV27 and TRBJ2-1; weak D call: TRBD2 (6 bases). The CDR3 totals 15 residues. The ends were cut back, 2 bases at V and 1 base at J, with 9 bases in the middle. Germline CDR1 reads MNHEY; CDR2 reads SMNVEV (reference sequence). The CDR3 here is CASSLQGGSYNEQFF. CDR3 DNA: TGTGCCAGCAGTTTACAGGGAGGTTCCTACAATGAGCAGTTCTTC.

This chain joins TRBV4-1 and TRBJ2-1, with 14 bases lining up with TRBD2. CDR3 length: 17 amino acids. Per germline, CDR1 MGHRA and CDR2 YSYEKL. The J segment lost 7 bases and the V segment lost 0 bases, leaving 5 bases of the junction unmatched. This chain's CDR3 is CASSQDTGLAGVNEQFF. The CDR3 bases are TGCGCCAGCAGCCAAGATACGGGACTAGCGGGAGTGAATGAGCAGTTCTTC.

The chain carries TRBV29-1 and TRBJ2-3, with D possibly matching TRBD2 (5 bases). The CDR3 spans 15 residues. V lost 7 bases, J lost 6 bases, and 23 bases lay in between. CDR1 SQVTM and CDR2 ANQGSEA come from the germline V gene. The chain's CDR3 is CSANLGRVAMDTQYF. In nucleotides, the CDR3 is TGCAGCGCCAATCTGGGAAGAGTAGCGATGGATACGCAGTATTTT.

The chain recombines TRBV28 with TRBJ1-1; a possible D gene is TRBD1 (5 bases). V lost 4 bases to trimming and J lost 1 base, with 19 bases between them. CDR1 is MDHEN and CDR2 is SYDVKM in the germline V gene. This CDR3 region has 17 residues. The CDR3 region is CASSSQGKGSWNTEAFF. CDR3 sequence (DNA): TGTGCCAGCAGTTCGCAGGGCAAGGGTAGTTGGAACACTGAAGCTTTCTTT.

The gene calls are TRBV7-9 and TRBJ2-7; D may be TRBD2 (5 bases). The CDR3 has 14 residues. V was clipped by 2 bases and J by 2 bases, with 10 bases between them. The germline gives CDR1 SEHNR, CDR2 FQNEAQ (reference sequence). Here the CDR3 reads CASSLSSPTYEQYF. The DNA of the CDR3 is TGTGCCAGCAGCTTATCTAGCCCGACCTACGAGCAGTACTTC.